The 18 T cell receptor beta chains presented below share a single source sample, sequenced in a study of graft-versus-host responses after intestinal transplantation. The authors combined around 200,000 CFSE-labeled responder cells with around 200,000 irradiated, violet-dye-labeled stimulator cells in plates. Data came from immunoSEQ multiplex PCR; TCRdb stores just in-frame clones and leaves some out. The sample includes about 15,000 clones, 35% to 45% of them seen just once. The source was alloreactive CD8+ T cells from a mixed lymphocyte reaction culture, collected before intestinal transplant. The subset denotes: CFSE-low proliferating T cells sorted from roughly six-day pre-transplant mixed lymphocyte reaction (GvH or HvG direction). These receptors originate from a human patient who received an intestinal transplant.

The genes are TRBV4-1 and TRBJ2-1; D is uncertain. The germline gives CDR1 MGHRA, CDR2 YSYEKL. The V and J ends lost 6 bases and 4 bases respectively, with 10 bases between them. The CDR3 spans 13 residues. The CDR3 nucleotides are TGCGCCAGCAGTCTTTGGGCGTACAATGAGCAGTTCTTC. Translation: CASSLWAYNEQFF.

This rearrangement joins TRBV6-5 to TRBJ2-2, with TRBD2 identical over 7 bases. After removal of 2 bases from V and 4 bases from J, the junction contained 7 bases not matched to a gene. Germline V CDR1 and CDR2: MNHEY, SVGAGI. The CDR3 is 16 residues long. The CDR3: CASSYNPSGGTGELFF. DNA of the CDR3: TGTGCCAGCAGTTACAACCCGTCGGGGGGCACCGGGGAGCTGTTTTTT.

Relative to its sample, this clone is medium-sized. Other DNA sequences in this sample translate to the same CDR3. The chain combines TRBV6-1 with TRBJ2-5, with TRBD1 matching over 9 bases. Germline lookup yields CDR1 MNHNS and CDR2 SASEGT. V was clipped by 2 bases and J by 5 bases; unmatched bases: 3. The CDR3 totals 14 residues. CDR3 DNA sequence: TGTGCCAGCAGTGAATACAGGGGGCAGGAGACCCAGTACTTC. This translates into CASSEYRGQETQYF.

In its sample, this clone was seen a few times. The chain couples TRBV27 to TRBJ1-5; tentatively, D is TRBD1 (5 bases). Germline V gives CDR1 MNHEY, CDR2 SMNVEV (reference sequence). Trimming cost V 4 bases and J 5 bases, with 6 bases left between them. The CDR3 consists of 12 residues. CDR3 DNA: TGTGCCAGCAGTTCACAGGATCAGCCCCAGCATTTT. Encoded protein: CASSSQDQPQHF.

The genes are TRBV5-6 and TRBJ2-3, with 8 bases fitting TRBD1. Germline CDR1 SGHDT, CDR2 YYEEEE. Trimming cost V 4 bases and J 9 bases; bases outside gene matches: 4. CDR3 size: 12 residues. For the CDR3, the DNA is TGTGCCAGCAGCAATACAGGGGGGACGCAGTATTTT. It encodes CASSNTGGTQYF.

This chain joins TRBV30 and TRBJ2-1; 12 nucleotides match TRBD1. The CDR3 has 17 residues. Germline assignment: CDR1 GTSNPN and CDR2 SVGIG (reference sequence). V shed 1 base and J 8 bases; nucleotides not matched to a gene: 12. CDR3 sequence: CAWSAGVRDRGHDEQFF. CDR3 in DNA: TGTGCCTGGAGTGCTGGAGTCCGGGACAGGGGGCATGATGAGCAGTTCTTC.

This chain joins TRBV5-1 and TRBJ2-1, with TRBD1 as a possible D gene (6 bases). CDR1 is SGHRS and CDR2 is YFSETQ in the germline V gene. This CDR3 is built from 14 residues. The V gene lost 2 bases and the J gene lost 2 bases, with 8 bases spanning the gap. CDR3 loop: CASSFEGAYNEQFF. In nucleotides, the CDR3 is TGCGCCAGCAGCTTCGAGGGGGCCTACAATGAGCAGTTCTTC.

There are a few counts of this clone. The CDR3 DNA reads TGTGCCAGCAGCCAACTAGCGGGGGGGTTCACAGATACGCAGTATTTT. The encoded protein is CASSQLAGGFTDTQYF. V usage is TRBV7-2 and J usage is TRBJ2-3; 13 nucleotides line up with TRBD2. Germline V gene lookup returns CDR1 SGHTA and CDR2 FQGNSA. The V and J ends lost 5 bases and 2 bases, in that order; junction bases with no gene match: 4. This CDR3 spans 16 amino acids.

The rearrangement links TRBV30 to TRBJ1-2; tentatively, D is TRBD1 (6 bases). With 1 base removed from V and 3 bases from J, the gap between germline ends came to 6 bases. This CDR3 is built from 12 residues. Germline CDR1 is GTSNPN and CDR2 is SVGIG (reference sequence). Written as DNA, the CDR3 is TGTGCCTGGAGTGCAGGGGACTATGGCTACACCTTC. This gives the protein CAWSAGDYGYTF.

The V gene is TRBV29-1, the J gene TRBJ2-1; TRBD2 matches at 7 bases. The CDR3 extends over 15 amino acids. Per the germline V gene, CDR1 is SQVTM and CDR2 is ANQGSEA. Germline trimming cut 7 bases from V and 3 bases from J; bases unmatched to any gene: 12. CDR3 nucleotide sequence: TGCAGCGCGGAGGGAGGGGCGGTACGCTACAATGAGCAGTTCTTC. It specifies CSAEGGAVRYNEQFF.

DNA for the CDR3: TGTGCCAGTCAGGTAACAGGGGCCTCCTACGAGCAGTACTTC. Its protein is CASQVTGASYEQYF. The chain combines TRBV27 with TRBJ2-7; 7 bases are shared with TRBD1. Per the germline V gene, CDR1 is MNHEY and CDR2 is SMNVEV (reference sequence). Trimming took 9 bases from V and 0 from J; bases not matched to a gene: 8. There are 14 residues in the CDR3.

The rearrangement joins TRBV5-4 to TRBJ2-1, with D perhaps TRBD2 (6 bases). Trimming left V 0 bases short and J 3 bases short, with 19 bases between. The germline CDR1 and CDR2 sequences are SGHNT and YYREEE (reference sequence). This CDR3 comprises 18 residues. CDR3 region: CASSLELASPSLYNEQFF. As DNA, the CDR3 is TGTGCCAGCAGCTTGGAGCTAGCGAGTCCCTCCCTCTACAATGAGCAGTTCTTC.

The chain carries TRBV2 and TRBJ2-3, with 15 positions matching TRBD2. The junction had 4 bases not matched to a gene; V was cut back by 7 bases and J by 2 bases. The germline V gene has CDR1 SNHLY and CDR2 FYNNEI. The CDR3 sequence is 16 residues long. This chain's CDR3 is CASKGLAGGVTDTQYF. In DNA, the CDR3 is TGTGCCAGCAAGGGACTAGCGGGAGGTGTCACAGATACGCAGTATTTT.

This clone was seen only a few times. This chain uses TRBV4-3 with TRBJ2-7; the D gene is possibly TRBD2 (6 bases). The germline V gene has CDR1 LGHNA and CDR2 YSLEER. V was shortened by 4 bases and J by 0 bases, with 13 bases between the two germline ends. The CDR3 length is 15 residues. CDR3 nucleotide sequence: TGCGCCAGCAGCCCTCGGGACTCGGGCTCCTACGAGCAGTACTTC. Translated, it gives CASSPRDSGSYEQYF.

By frequency in the sample, this clone is medium-sized. The J gene is TRBJ2-7, the V gene TRBV6-6; D might be TRBD2 (6 bases). Germline assignment: CDR1 MNHNY and CDR2 SVGAGI (reference sequence). The ends were cut back, 6 bases at V and 0 bases at J, with 12 bases in the middle. This CDR3 region has 14 residues. The DNA for the CDR3 is TGTGCCAGCAGCACCCTCGGGGGCTCCTACGAGCAGTACTTC. Its protein is CASSTLGGSYEQYF.

V is TRBV4-1 and J is TRBJ2-1; no clear D. The CDR3 loop spans 17 amino acids. The V end was cut by 1 base, the J end by 2 bases, with 15 bases between. CDR1 and CDR2 (germline): MGHRA, YSYEKL. The CDR3 region has the DNA TGCGCCAGCAGCCAAGGAAGTGCGGTCCGACCCTACAATGAGCAGTTCTTC. Protein sequence: CASSQGSAVRPYNEQFF.

The rearrangement links TRBV4-1 to TRBJ1-1; perhaps TRBD1 as D (6 bases). CDR1 MGHRA and CDR2 YSYEKL come from the germline V gene. The germline V and J ends were trimmed by 4 bases and 1 base, with 13 bases remaining between them. The CDR3 consists of 15 residues. CDR3 in amino acids: CASSRGRGENTEAFF. The CDR3 DNA reads TGCGCCAGCAGCCGGGGGAGGGGGGAGAACACTGAAGCTTTCTTT.

The chain uses TRBV4-1 and TRBJ1-5; D is uncertain. The germline V and J ends were trimmed by 0 bases and 4 bases, with 10 bases remaining between them. The CDR3 has 15 residues. The V gene's germline CDR1 is MGHRA and CDR2 YSYEKL. The CDR3 DNA is TGCGCCAGCAGCCAAGATGTTGCGGGTAATCAGCCCCAGCATTTT. Its protein product is CASSQDVAGNQPQHF.